One and the same sample provided the 11 T cell receptor beta chains below, sequenced in a study of T cell clonality in common variable immunodeficiency. Profiling relied on immunoSEQ multiplex PCR, and the TCRdb table lists in-frame clones only, not all of them. The record shows tens of thousands of clones for this sample, with no singletons present. The source material was peripheral blood mononuclear cells. These receptors all come from a person aged 18 to 75 in good health.

This clone was counted ten times or more. The read terminates 3 residues before the CDR3 end, so the remaining end is supplied by the germline J gene. The rearrangement joins TRBV30 to TRBJ1-2; D not certain. Germline values: CDR1 GTSNPN, CDR2 SVGIG (reference sequence). Trimming stripped 6 bases from V and 4 bases from J, with 18 bases between. The CDR3 runs 14 residues. CDR3 DNA (partial): TGTGCCTGTAAGATTAGGGCGAATGGCTATGGC. Its protein is CACKIRANGYG. The entire CDR3 sequence reads CACKIRANGYGYTF.

This clone was detected many times. At one boundary the junction diverges from the germline segment, which might be a read error. The missing CDR3 end, 3 residues past where the read stops, is filled in from the germline J gene. The chain has TRBV4-2 and TRBJ2-2, with TRBD2 matching 12 bases. This CDR3 comprises 17 residues. In germline, CDR1 is LGHNA, CDR2 YNFKEQ. CDR3 DNA (partial): TGCGCCAGCAGCAAGACCACTAGCGGGGGGAAGACCGGGGAG. Translated, it gives CASSKTTSGGKTGE. The full CDR3 protein is CASSKTTSGGKTGELFF.

There are a few counts of this clone. The CDR3 end falls 3 residues outside the read, so it is completed with the germline J gene. The rearrangement uses TRBV7-2 and TRBJ1-2; the D gene is possibly TRBD1 (5 bases). The length of the CDR3 is 13 residues. CDR1 is SGHTA and CDR2 is FQGNSA in the germline V gene. Here the CDR3 reads CASSQGALDTYTF. CDR3 DNA, as far as it was read: TGTGCCAGCAGCCAAGGGGCATTAGATACC.

This clone appeared many times. The CDR3 goes on 3 residues after the read ends, and that part is filled in from the germline J gene. The chain links TRBV5-4 to TRBJ2-5; a possible D gene is TRBD2 (7 bases). CDR3 length: 15 amino acids. Germline CDR1 is SGHNT and CDR2 is YYREEE (reference sequence). V lost 3 bases to trimming and J lost 2 bases, with 14 bases between them. CDR3 sequence reads: CASSWGGPMQETQYF. Partial CDR3 DNA: TGTGCCAGCAGCTGGGGGGGGCCGATGCAAGAGACC.

Concerning this clone: From the germline J gene comes the end of the CDR3, since the read stops 3 residues before it. The gene calls are TRBV19 and TRBJ2-2, with D uncertain. The CDR3 runs to 11 residues. Germline CDR1 and CDR2: LNHDA and SQIVND (reference sequence). The CDR3 protein is CASSIERLLFF. CDR3 bases read: TGTGCCAGTAGTATCGAGAGGTTG.

This clone has ten or more counts. The read finishes 3 residues shy of the CDR3 end, and the germline J gene is used to complete it. The chain couples TRBV4-2 to TRBJ2-2; perhaps TRBD1 as D (6 bases). The CDR3 extends over 17 amino acids. Deletions cut 0 bases from V and 0 bases from J, with 11 bases between. Germline V lookup: CDR1 LGHNA, CDR2 YNFKEQ. The sequenced CDR3 bases are TGTGCCAGCAGCCAAGATCTGGACAGTGCGAACACCGGGGAG. Protein sequence: CASSQDLDSANTGE. The entire CDR3 protein reads CASSQDLDSANTGELFF.

This clone was seen more than once but under ten times. The read terminates 3 residues ahead of where the CDR3 ends, so the germline J gene completes it. The chain uses TRBV2 and TRBJ2-3, with D perhaps TRBD1 (5 bases). The CDR3 runs to 13 residues. CDR1 and CDR2 (germline): SNHLY, FYNNEI. The sequenced part of the CDR3 DNA is TGTGCCAGCAGTGAAGCCAGGGTTGAGACG. Protein product: CASSEARVET. The whole CDR3 reads CASSEARVETQYF.

The sample holds a few counts of this clone. It may be a read error: a sequence one base away is much more abundant. The read terminates 3 residues ahead of where the CDR3 ends, so the germline J gene completes it. The rearrangement joins TRBV19 to TRBJ2-7; TRBD2 might be the D (5 bases). The length of the CDR3 is 12 residues. Trimming left V 6 bases short and J 2 bases short, with 8 bases between. Germline V gene sequence: CDR1 LNHDA, CDR2 SQIVND (reference sequence). CDR3 DNA, as far as it was read: TGTGCCAGTAGGTCCGGGGCCTACGAG. It is translated as CASRSGAYE. The CDR3 in its entirety is CASRSGAYEQYF.

This clone was seen repeatedly, ten times or more. The read is 3 residues too short to cover the CDR3 end, so that end is filled in from the germline J gene. The chain carries TRBV20-1 and TRBJ2-1; 13 bases agree with TRBD2. The germline V gene has CDR1 DFQATT and CDR2 SNEGSKA (reference sequence). This CDR3 has 15 amino acids. Losses at the gene ends were 5 bases for V and 6 bases for J; bases not matched to a gene: 7. This CDR3 reads CSAVPGTSGVNEQFF. CDR3 DNA (partial): TGCAGTGCTGTTCCCGGGACTAGCGGGGTCAATGAG.

The sample holds many counts of this clone. The CDR3 extends 3 residues past the end of the read, so its final part is completed from the germline J gene. This sequence joins TRBV5-1 and TRBJ1-2, with 9 bases matching TRBD1. Unmatched junction bases numbered 9, after V lost 2 bases and J lost 7 bases. The germline CDR1 and CDR2 sequences are SGHRS and YFSETQ. There are 15 residues in the CDR3. The DNA read from the CDR3 is TGCGCCAGCAGCTTAGCGGGACAGGGTGGAGGTGGC. Encoded protein: CASSLAGQGGGG. The CDR3 as a whole reads CASSLAGQGGGGYTF.

This clone appeared many times. The CDR3 extends 3 residues past the end of the read, so its final part is completed from the germline J gene. The chain carries TRBV19 and TRBJ2-2; 11 bases map to TRBD2. This CDR3 is built from 15 residues. With 3 bases clipped from V and 5 bases from J, the junction kept 2 bases outside the gene matches. Germline loops: CDR1 LNHDA, CDR2 SQIVND (reference sequence). CDR3 residues: CASSIVAGGTGELFF. Partial CDR3 DNA: TGTGCCAGTAGTATTGTAGCGGGGGGGACCGGGGAG.